This T cell receptor beta chain was found in a study of T cell changes during pregnancy in multiple sclerosis. Sequenced by immunoSEQ multiplex PCR; TCRdb stores in-frame clones only, minus some. In the table there are 75,000 to 95,000 clones, roughly 90% of which are singletons. The V and J ends lost 2 bases and 6 bases respectively, with 3 bases between them. Germline values: CDR1 SGHRS, CDR2 YFSETQ. The CDR3 runs to 11 residues. Source: peripheral blood, taken in the first trimester of pregnancy. This receptor was obtained from a female donor with multiple sclerosis, enrolled in a pregnancy study. V usage is TRBV5-1 and J usage is TRBJ2-1; D is undetermined. CDR3 region: CASSFVNEQFF. CDR3 in DNA: TGCGCCAGCAGCTTCGTCAATGAGCAGTTCTTC.